This is a list of T cell receptor beta chains from one sample in a study of T-cell memory formation after mild COVID-19. TCRdb recomputed calls from the 5' RACE reads with MiXCR, one row per CDR3 protein. The sample contains 140,000 or so distinct CDR3 sequences, 11% to 15% of which appear only once. What was sequenced was PBMCs or a T cell subset sorted from them (not recorded which). These receptors were collected from an adult woman who had mild COVID-19 (a few samples of this study predate the infection). Cell type and time point are not known. Each CDR3 is given with its conserved first and last residue. Fields, in order: V gene, D gene, clone size, J gene, CDR3 DNA, CDR3 protein. The D gene is left open where the match is weak. Some rows mark clone size as missing; the rest say once, few, many or name a class of expanded clone.

TRBV6-6	NA	few	TRBJ2-2	TGTGCCAGCAGTTACTCTTCAGGGATTATAGCCGGGGAGCTGTTTTTT	CASSYSSGIIAGELFF
TRBV12-3/TRBV12-4	NA	NA	TRBJ2-7	TGTGCCAGCAGTTTGTGGAGGGCGGACTCCTACGAGCAGTACTTC	CASSLWRADSYEQYF
TRBV7-9	NA	NA	TRBJ2-3	TGTGCCAGCAGCTTAAGGGGGTCCGTGACAGATACGCAGTATTTT	CASSLRGSVTDTQYF
TRBV5-1	TRBD2	NA	TRBJ2-1	TGCGCCAGCAGCTTGGCAGAAGGACTAGCGGGAGGGTATGAGCAGTTCTTC	CASSLAEGLAGGYEQFF
TRBV7-9	NA	NA	TRBJ1-6	TGTGCCAGCAGCTTATCGGGGGTTAATTCACCCCTCCACTTT	CASSLSGVNSPLHF
TRBV7-6	TRBD1	NA	TRBJ2-1	TGTGCCAGCAGCTCAAGGACAGGGGACACCTACAATGAGCAGTTCTTC	CASSSRTGDTYNEQFF
TRBV2	NA	NA	TRBJ1-2	TGTGCCAGCAGTGAAAAGGGGGGTGGCTATGGCTACACCTTC	CASSEKGGGYGYTF
TRBV4-1	NA	few	TRBJ2-1	TGCGCCAGCATGTCCCCCGCCCATGAGCAGTTCTTC	CASMSPAHEQFF
TRBV11-2	NA	once	TRBJ2-5	TGTGCCAGCAGCTCGTTTGGGGAAGAGACCCAGTACTTC	CASSSFGEETQYF
TRBV5-5	NA	NA	TRBJ2-5	TGTGCCAGCAGCAGGACCGACTGGGAGACCCAGTACTTC	CASSRTDWETQYF
TRBV2	TRBD2	NA	TRBJ2-7	TGTGCCAGCACCTATCAGTCGCCTCTAGCGGGAGTCCCCGCGAGACCCTACGAGCAGTACTTC	CASTYQSPLAGVPARPYEQYF
TRBV7-6	NA	NA	TRBJ1-5	TGTGCCAGCAGCTCCCTCAGTGGCAATCAGCCCCAGCATTTT	CASSSLSGNQPQHF
TRBV3-1	NA	NA	TRBJ2-4	TGTGCCAGCAGCCAAGGAGGGCTGAAGATCGGATTCAAAAACATTCAGTACTTC	CASSQGGLKIGFKNIQYF
TRBV11-2	TRBD2	NA	TRBJ2-1	TGTGCCAGCAGCTCCCGACCGGGACTAGCCGGCTACAATGAGCAGTTCTTC	CASSSRPGLAGYNEQFF
TRBV27	NA	few	TRBJ1-1	TGTGCCAGCAGCAGTATCAGTACTGGGTACACTGAAGCTTTCTTT	CASSSISTGYTEAFF
TRBV6-6	NA	few	TRBJ2-3	TGTGCCAGCAGTGACCCATCGGAAAGGAGCGGGAGCACAGATACGCAGTATTTT	CASSDPSERSGSTDTQYF
TRBV3-1	NA	NA	TRBJ2-7	TGTGCCAGCAGCCAGGGTTCCCCCGGCGGCGTATCCTACGAGCAGTACTTC	CASSQGSPGGVSYEQYF
TRBV5-1	TRBD2	few	TRBJ2-7	TGCGCCAGCAGCTTCCCCGGGACTAGCGCGAGGAGCTCCTACGAGCAGTACTTC	CASSFPGTSARSSYEQYF
TRBV20-1	NA	NA	TRBJ2-1	TGCAGTGCTAGAGAGGAGGGCACGCCTAGCACTGAGCAGTTCTTC	CSAREEGTPSTEQFF
TRBV25-1	NA	few	TRBJ1-2	TGTGCCAGCAGTGACCTGGGGGTAAGGGGTGAGAATGGCTACACCTTC	CASSDLGVRGENGYTF
TRBV6-5	NA	NA	TRBJ2-3	TGTGCCAGCAAGGGGGGGACCGCTAGCACAGATACGCAGTATTTT	CASKGGTASTDTQYF
TRBV6-5	TRBD1	few	TRBJ2-7	TGTGCCAGCAGTTCTCTCTCGGGACAGGGAAACCCAAGGGGCTCCTACGAGCAGTACTTC	CASSSLSGQGNPRGSYEQYF
TRBV7-9	TRBD2	few	TRBJ2-7	TGTGCCAGCAGCTTCGCGGGAGAAGGGCACTACGAGCAGTACTTC	CASSFAGEGHYEQYF
TRBV12-3/TRBV12-4	NA	many	TRBJ2-5	TGTGCCAGCAGTGTTACCGGGAGCCCGTCCCAGTACTTC	CASSVTGSPSQYF
TRBV4-1	TRBD2	NA	TRBJ2-7	TGCGCCAGCAGCCAAGATCTTCCAGCGGGGGGGCCTTACGAGCAGTACTTC	CASSQDLPAGGPYEQYF
TRBV9	NA	many	TRBJ1-1	TGTGCCAGCAGCGTAGGAGGCGCCTGGGGGACTGAAGCTTTCTTT	CASSVGGAWGTEAFF
TRBV27	TRBD1	few	TRBJ2-7	TGTGCCAGCAGGCTACCGGGACAGGGGGCCTACGAGCAGTACTTC	CASRLPGQGAYEQYF
TRBV12-3/TRBV12-4	TRBD2	few	TRBJ2-3	TGTGCCAGCGTGACTAGCGGGAGCGGAGATACGCAGTATTTT	CASVTSGSGDTQYF
TRBV11-1	NA	few	TRBJ2-3	TGTGCCAGCAGCCTCGGGTGGGAGCGACTCACAGATACGCAGTATTTT	CASSLGWERLTDTQYF
TRBV7-8	NA	few	TRBJ2-3	TGTGCCAGCAGCTTAGAAGCCACAGATACGCAGTATTTT	CASSLEATDTQYF
TRBV29-1	NA	few	TRBJ2-1	TGCAGCGCTGGCGGGGCAGCTATTTACAATGAGCAGTTCTTC	CSAGGAAIYNEQFF
TRBV5-1	TRBD1	few	TRBJ1-1	TGCGCCAGCAGCTTGGTGGGGGCCGGGGGACAGGGATCTGAAGCTTTCTTT	CASSLVGAGGQGSEAFF
TRBV12-3/TRBV12-4	TRBD1	NA	TRBJ1-2	TGTGCCAGCACCCCCGGGACAGCCTATGGCTACACCTTC	CASTPGTAYGYTF
TRBV29-1	TRBD1	few	TRBJ2-7	TGCAGCGTGCCTCGGACAGGGACCTACGAGCAGTACTTC	CSVPRTGTYEQYF
TRBV27	TRBD1	NA	TRBJ1-2	TGTGCCAGCAGCCCGACAGGGGGCGACCGTAAATATGGCTACACCTTC	CASSPTGGDRKYGYTF
TRBV24-1	NA	NA	TRBJ2-1	TGTGCCACCAGTGACCACGGGGAAGTCGATGAGCAGTTCTTC	CATSDHGEVDEQFF
TRBV29-1	TRBD1	NA	TRBJ1-5	TGCAGCGCTGAGACAGGGGATGGTCAGCCCCAGCATTTT	CSAETGDGQPQHF
TRBV6-1	NA	NA	TRBJ2-5	TGTGCCAGCAGATATCGGGACGGTCCGAAAGAGACCCAGTACTTC	CASRYRDGPKETQYF
TRBV29-1	TRBD1	NA	TRBJ1-1	TGCAGCGTCGCCCGGGGGACAGAGAACACTGAAGCTTTCTTT	CSVARGTENTEAFF
TRBV6-6	NA	many	TRBJ2-3	TGTGCCAGCAGTTACGACCACCGCACAGATACGCAGTATTTT	CASSYDHRTDTQYF
TRBV12-5	NA	few	TRBJ2-7	TGTGCTAGTGGCCCCTCTAGTTACGAGCAGTACTTC	CASGPSSYEQYF
TRBV12-3/TRBV12-4	TRBD2	NA	TRBJ2-7	TGTGCCAGCAGTTTTGGCGGGAGCCCCTACGAGCAGTACTTC	CASSFGGSPYEQYF
TRBV29-1	NA	NA	TRBJ1-2	TGCAGCGTTGAAGGGGACGCTGGATACACCTTC	CSVEGDAGYTF
TRBV20-1	NA	NA	TRBJ1-1	TGCAGTGCTGAAAAACGTAACATGAACACTGAAGCTTTCTTT	CSAEKRNMNTEAFF
TRBV7-7	NA	NA	TRBJ2-1	TGTGCTAGCAGCGAAACTAGATCTAATGAGCAGTTCTTC	CASSETRSNEQFF
TRBV29-1	NA	many	TRBJ2-7	TGCAGCGTTTTCAGGCAGGGTTTCGGCGAGCAGTACTTC	CSVFRQGFGEQYF
TRBV20-1	TRBD2	NA	TRBJ2-2	TGCAGTGCTAGAGATGAAGGACTAGCGGGAGCAACCGGGGAGCTGTTTTTT	CSARDEGLAGATGELFF
TRBV12-3/TRBV12-4	TRBD2	NA	TRBJ2-1	TGTGCCAGCAGTCCGGATGAGCGGGAGGGGTACAATGAGCAGTTCTTC	CASSPDEREGYNEQFF
TRBV7-4	NA	NA	TRBJ1-1	TGTGCCAGCAGCCCAGGGGCAGGAGCCACTGAAGCTTTCTTT	CASSPGAGATEAFF
TRBV12-3/TRBV12-4	NA	many	TRBJ1-1	TGTGCCAGCAGTCTGACAGGATGGGGCACTGAAGCTTTCTTT	CASSLTGWGTEAFF
TRBV29-1	TRBD1	many	TRBJ2-1	TGCAGCGCTGTTTCGACAGGGGACTTCAATGAGCAGTTCTTC	CSAVSTGDFNEQFF
TRBV11-2	TRBD1	NA	TRBJ1-2	TGTGCCAGCAGCTTCACAGGGGTTGGCTACACCTTC	CASSFTGVGYTF
TRBV9	NA	few	TRBJ2-1	TGTGCCAGCAGCACAGCCGGCGGAAGCTCCTACAATGAGCAGTTCTTC	CASSTAGGSSYNEQFF